This T cell receptor (beta chain) was sequenced for a study of blood T cell repertoires in COVID-19. Study summary: From T cells, B-cell-depleted T cells, or PBMCs came the material, which was cDNA or gDNA.

The germline gives CDR1 MNHEY, CDR2 SVGAGI. The junction had 10 bases not matched to a gene; V was cut back by 7 bases and J by 5 bases. There are 14 residues in the CDR3. The assay was immunoSEQ multiplex PCR, and TCRdb's table has in-frame clones only and misses some. The sample lists approximately 340,000 clones; around 90% were seen once. The TCR comes from a man between 25 and 39 years old with COVID-19, enrolled during active disease. The sequenced material came from peripheral blood. The V and J genes are TRBV6-5 and TRBJ2-5, with 7 bases aligning to TRBD1. The CDR3 is CASNRQGGAETQYF. CDR3 bases: TGTGCCAGCAACCGACAGGGCGGAGCGGAGACCCAGTACTTC.